Below, 11 T cell receptor beta chains from the same sample are listed, as sequenced in a study of beta chain features in type 1 diabetes. Expressed TCRB transcripts were sequenced after all isolated RNA was converted to cDNA. The assay was immunoSEQ multiplex PCR, and TCRdb's table has in-frame clones only and misses some. The table shows about 900,000 clones, with about a sixth occurring only once. Sequenced sample: naive CD4+ T cells from blood. The receptor set was obtained from a woman aged 18-29 years in good health.

The chain couples TRBV5-1 to TRBJ1-1; 7 bases are a match to TRBD1. This CDR3 region has 15 residues. The V gene end was trimmed by 4 bases and the J gene end by 3 bases; junction bases not matched to a gene: 9. Germline CDR1 and CDR2: SGHRS and YFSETQ. The CDR3, as DNA: TGCGCCAGCAGCAACCCACAGGGGAGCCACACTGAAGCTTTCTTT. Translating gives CASSNPQGSHTEAFF.

The chain links TRBV21-1 to TRBJ2-7; TRBD2 is the table's D call and was not checked against the DNA. TRBV21-1 is reported as a pseudogene. This CDR3 comprises 23 residues. CDR3 coding DNA: TGTGCCAGCAGCAAAGTTAGGCAGGGGGCGACTAGCGGGAGGGAGCCCGCCTCCTACGAGCAGTACTTC. Translating it yields CASSKVRQGATSGREPASYEQYF.

This chain uses TRBV28 with TRBJ2-7, with a possible D match to TRBD1 (6 bases). The germline V and J ends were trimmed by 8 bases and 1 base, with 15 bases remaining between them. This CDR3 is built from 14 residues. Per the germline V gene, CDR1 is MDHEN and CDR2 is SYDVKM. CDR3: CASYRGQGSYEQYF. DNA for the CDR3: TGTGCCAGCTATCGAGGGCAGGGGTCCTACGAGCAGTACTTC.

This clone was recorded a few times. The sample holds other DNA sequences that translate to the same CDR3. The CDR3 reads CASSPPGQGYYEQYF. CDR3 coding DNA: TGTGCCAGCTCACCACCGGGACAGGGATACTACGAGCAGTACTTC. The gene calls are TRBV18 and TRBJ2-7; 9 nucleotides line up with TRBD1. CDR3 size: 15 residues. Per germline, CDR1 KGHSH and CDR2 LQKENI. With 0 bases clipped from V and 3 bases from J, the junction kept 3 bases outside the gene matches. Looking up the rest from reference TRBV18 and TRBJ2-7 gives the full variable domain: NAGVMQNPRHLVRRRGQEARLRCSPMKGHSHVYWYRQLPEEGLKFMVYLQKENIIDESGMPKERFSAEFPKEGPSILRIQQVVRGDSAAYFCASSPPGQGYYEQYFGPGTRLTVT.

This clone was recorded a few times. The chain links TRBV4-2 to TRBJ1-5; 9 nucleotides match TRBD1. V shed 4 bases, J shed 4 bases, and the junction held 5 bases outside the gene matches. This CDR3 comprises 15 residues. Germline values: CDR1 LGHNA, CDR2 YNFKEQ. The CDR3 here is CASSPGTGRNQPQHF. CDR3 nucleotide sequence: TGTGCCAGCAGCCCTGGGACAGGGAGAAATCAGCCCCAGCATTTT.

This sequence joins TRBV28 and TRBJ2-3; 7 bases agree with TRBD2. The CDR3 length is 14 residues. The V gene end was trimmed by 6 bases and the J gene end by 5 bases; junction bases not matched to a gene: 8. The germline V gene has CDR1 MDHEN and CDR2 SYDVKM. The CDR3 DNA is TGTGCCAGCAGGGGACGCGGACTAGTAGATACGCAGTATTTT. Translated, it gives CASRGRGLVDTQYF. Full variable domain (missing parts from reference TRBV28 and TRBJ2-3): DVKVTQSSRYLVKRTGEKVFLECVQDMDHENMFWYRQDPGLGLRLIYFSYDVKMKEKGDIPEGYSVSREKKERFSLILESASTNQTSMYLCASRGRGLVDTQYFGPGTRLTVL.

This clone has just a few counts. This sequence joins TRBV15 and TRBJ2-3; 7 bases align to TRBD2. The CDR3 sequence is 17 residues long. CDR1 and CDR2 (germline): LNHNV, YYDKDF (reference sequence). V dropped 1 base and J dropped 2; count of bases not matched to a gene: 9. CDR3 DNA sequence: TGTGCCACCAGCAGAGGACCCCAGAAGCGGGACACAGATACGCAGTATTTT. Amino acid sequence: CATSRGPQKRDTDTQYF.

This clone has only a few counts. V gene TRBV7-2 combines with J gene TRBJ2-7; 8 nucleotides agree with TRBD1. The trim removed 5 bases at V and 6 bases at J, leaving 12 bases unmatched. The CDR3 runs to 15 residues. The germline V gene encodes CDR1 SGHTA and CDR2 FQGNSA. CDR3 residues: CASSNLIDRGSEQYF. The CDR3 DNA reads as TGTGCCAGCAGCAACCTTATAGACAGGGGCTCCGAGCAGTACTTC.

The genes are TRBV7-9 and TRBJ2-2, with TRBD2 as a possible D gene (5 bases). From germline, CDR1 is SEHNR and CDR2 FQNEAQ (reference sequence). The CDR3 contains 15 residues. V was shortened by 3 bases and J by 4 bases, with 12 bases between the two germline ends. The chain's CDR3 is CASSFWAGTTGELFF. As DNA, the CDR3 is TGTGCCAGCAGCTTTTGGGCGGGCACCACCGGGGAGCTGTTTTTT.

The rearrangement links TRBV6-1 to TRBJ2-7; 9 bases fit TRBD2. The CDR3 contains 16 residues. The V gene's germline CDR1 is MNHNS and CDR2 SASEGT. J lost 2 bases, V lost 0 bases, and 5 bases had no gene match. The CDR3 region is CASSEAASGTTYEQYF. CDR3 DNA sequence: TGTGCCAGCAGTGAAGCGGCTAGCGGGACGACCTACGAGCAGTACTTC.

J is TRBJ2-7 and V is TRBV7-2; 7 nucleotides match TRBD1. This CDR3 has 17 residues. J gave up 0 bases and V 8 bases, and 16 bases lay outside the gene matches. Germline-derived CDR1 and CDR2 are SGHTA and FQGNSA. In nucleotides, the CDR3 is TGTGCCAGCGCCTTTGAACTCTCCGGGACAGTCTCCTACGAGCAGTACTTC. Its protein is CASAFELSGTVSYEQYF.